The present TCR beta chain was sequenced within a study of cytomegalovirus exposure and HLA in healthy donors. Background on the study: T cells numbering 150 million to 200 million yielded some 110 million unique TCR beta sequences in an earlier analysis. Study-level points and caveats: Owing to their indistinguishability, certain V segments, notably TRBV6-2 and TRBV6-3, were excluded. TCR beta sequences reportedly predicted the HLA-A and HLA-B alleles of most subjects accurately. Investigators reported some 150 TCR beta chains as tied to cytomegalovirus.

This clone has only a few counts. Its antigen is unknown. The PCR was carried out with 60 Vbeta primers and 13 Jbeta primers. Measured with immunoSEQ multiplex PCR; TCRdb has only the in-frame clones, and not every one. The sample gives around 71,000 clones, under 80% of which show up once; around 13% is in the top ten. Germline loops: CDR1 SGDLS, CDR2 YYNGEE. The CDR3 covers 16 residues. V lost 1 base, J lost 2 bases, and 12 bases lay in between. This TCR derives from a male donor in good health and CMV-seropositive. Sequencing input: PBMCs. The J gene is TRBJ1-4, the V gene TRBV9, with D perhaps matching TRBD1 (5 bases). The CDR3 nucleotides are TGTGCCAGCAGCGTATCCCCGGGGGTGACTAATGAAAAACTGTTTTTT. This translates into CASSVSPGVTNEKLFF.